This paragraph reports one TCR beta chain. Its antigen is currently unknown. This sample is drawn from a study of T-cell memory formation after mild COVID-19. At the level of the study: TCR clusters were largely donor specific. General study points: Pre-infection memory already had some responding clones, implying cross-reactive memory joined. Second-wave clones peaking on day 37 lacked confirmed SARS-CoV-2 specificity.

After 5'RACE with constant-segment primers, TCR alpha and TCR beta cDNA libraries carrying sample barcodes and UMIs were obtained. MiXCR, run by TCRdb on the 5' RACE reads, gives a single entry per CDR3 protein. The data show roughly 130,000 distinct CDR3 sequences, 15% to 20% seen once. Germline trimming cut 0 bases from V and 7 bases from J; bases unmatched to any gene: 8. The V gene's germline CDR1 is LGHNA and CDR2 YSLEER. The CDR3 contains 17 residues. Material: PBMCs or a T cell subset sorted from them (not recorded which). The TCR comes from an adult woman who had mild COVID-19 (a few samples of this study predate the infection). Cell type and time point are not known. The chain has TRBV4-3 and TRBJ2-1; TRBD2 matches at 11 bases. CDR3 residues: CASSQDRTSGLGNEQFF. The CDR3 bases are TGCGCCAGCAGCCAAGACCGGACTAGCGGGTTGGGGAATGAGCAGTTCTTC.